This passage covers 25 T cell receptor beta chains from one sample sequenced in a study of shared clonotypes between healthy human individuals. Here immunoSEQ multiplex PCR was the method, and the copy in TCRdb shows in-frame clones only, minus some. Altogether 2 million to 2.5 million clones are present, over 90% being singletons, with the ten largest covering 0.39%. Sequences were obtained from naive CD4+ T cells from PBMCs. Subset of the sample: CD45RA+ positively selected. The source of these receptors is a man between 18 and 29 years old in good health. Some clones in this sample may be carry-over from other donors' samples.

A note on this clone: Other DNA variants within this sample encode the same CDR3. V gene TRBV30 combines with J gene TRBJ1-5, with a tentative D call TRBD1 (6 bases). Germline assignment: CDR1 GTSNPN and CDR2 SVGIG (reference sequence). Trimming took off 0 bases at V and 7 bases at J, with 13 bases between the two ends. CDR3 length: 14 amino acids. In nucleotides, the CDR3 is TGTGCCTGGAGTGTTCAAGGGGGTGGGCAGCCCCAGCATTTT. It is translated as CAWSVQGGGQPQHF. Filled out from reference TRBV30 and TRBJ1-5, the complete variable domain reads SQTIHQWPATLVQPVGSPLSLECTVEGTSNPNLYWYRQAAGRGLQLLFYSVGIGQISSEVPQNLSASRPQDRQFILSSKKLLLSDSGFYLCAWSVQGGGQPQHFGDGTRLSIL.

The V gene is TRBV9, the J gene TRBJ1-3, with D perhaps matching TRBD1 (6 bases). The V and J ends lost 0 bases and 3 bases respectively, with 7 bases between them. CDR3 size: 14 residues. Germline V gene sequence: CDR1 SGDLS, CDR2 YYNGEE. The chain's CDR3 is CASSVEQGGNTIYF. The CDR3 nucleotides read TGTGCCAGCAGCGTAGAACAGGGTGGAAACACCATATATTTT.

The rearrangement uses TRBV25-1 and TRBJ2-5; 8 nucleotides align to TRBD2. The germline V gene has CDR1 MGHDK and CDR2 SYGVNS. This CDR3 comprises 14 residues. Trimming removed 8 bases from V and 5 bases from J; junction bases left unmatched: 10. The CDR3 DNA sequence: TGTGCCAGCGGGCCAGCGGGAGTGGAGGAGACCCAGTACTTC. It codes for CASGPAGVEETQYF.

V usage is TRBV9 and J usage is TRBJ1-2; D remains ambiguous. V dropped 0 bases and J dropped 0 bases, with 12 bases sitting between them. Germline loops: CDR1 SGDLS, CDR2 YYNGEE. This CDR3 spans 16 amino acids. CDR3: CASSVGMAGPNYGYTF. The CDR3, as DNA: TGTGCCAGCAGCGTAGGGATGGCAGGACCTAACTATGGCTACACCTTC.

V and J are TRBV4-1 and TRBJ1-2; D remains unclear. Germline V lookup: CDR1 MGHRA, CDR2 YSYEKL. This CDR3 contains 13 residues. The V end lost 1 base, the J end lost 3 bases, and 6 bases lay between the germline ends. The CDR3 DNA sequence: TGCGCCAGCAGCCAAGTTCCAGACTATGGCTACACCTTC. Residues: CASSQVPDYGYTF.

The genes are TRBV5-1 and TRBJ1-6, with D possibly being TRBD1 (5 bases). CDR1 is SGHRS and CDR2 is YFSETQ in the germline V gene. CDR3 size: 14 residues. Between the trimmed V and J ends, which lost 5 bases and 5 bases, there was a span of 11 bases. DNA of the CDR3: TGCGCCAGCAGGATCCGGGACGATAATTCACCCCTCCACTTT. It specifies CASRIRDDNSPLHF.

This chain uses TRBV2 with TRBJ1-5; no definite D call. The CDR3 contains 15 residues. V lost 0 bases and J lost 10, with 16 bases in between. Germline CDR1 SNHLY, CDR2 FYNNEI. The CDR3 DNA follows: TGTGCCAGCAGTGAAGCGCTTCTTGGGCTTTTTCCCCAGCATTTT. Translation gives CASSEALLGLFPQHF.

The chain has TRBV9 and TRBJ1-3, with D perhaps matching TRBD1 (5 bases). Germline V CDR1 and CDR2: SGDLS, YYNGEE. The CDR3 consists of 18 residues. Trimming removed 2 bases from V and 0 bases from J, with 18 bases in between. The CDR3 is CASSVMAWGSGSGNTIYF. As DNA, the CDR3 is TGTGCCAGCAGCGTTATGGCTTGGGGGTCCGGCTCTGGAAACACCATATATTTT.

The CDR3 loop is CASSHRGLNYGYTF. The DNA for the CDR3 is TGTGCCAGCAGCCACAGGGGGCTGAACTATGGCTACACCTTC. The chain couples TRBV7-2 to TRBJ1-2; 9 bases line up with TRBD1. The germline V gene encodes CDR1 SGHTA and CDR2 FQGNSA. This CDR3 region has 14 residues. Losses at the gene ends were 5 bases for V and 2 bases for J; bases not matched to a gene: 3.

The V and J genes are TRBV5-6 and TRBJ2-1; weak D call: TRBD2 (6 bases). V lost 4 bases and J 8 bases, leaving 22 bases between the germline ends. CDR1 is SGHDT and CDR2 is YYEEEE in the germline V gene. The CDR3 runs 16 residues. The CDR3 reads CASSTHRLGGRDEQFF. The CDR3 bases are TGTGCCAGCAGCACACACCGACTAGGAGGCCGCGATGAGCAGTTCTTC.

On this clone itself: Additional DNA sequences in this sample encode the identical CDR3. V gene TRBV7-9 combines with J gene TRBJ1-1; 9 positions agree with TRBD1. Looked up from germline, CDR1 is SEHNR and CDR2 is FQNEAQ (reference sequence). V gave up 5 bases and J gave up 4 bases; unmatched junction bases: 2. This CDR3 region has 13 residues. In DNA, the CDR3 is TGTGCCAGCAGCCGACAGGGGGGCACTGAAGCTTTCTTT. This encodes CASSRQGGTEAFF.

On this clone itself: The sample holds other DNA sequences that translate to the same CDR3. The gene calls are TRBV5-1 and TRBJ1-4; D is unclear. Germline values: CDR1 SGHRS, CDR2 YFSETQ. Trimming shortened V by 0 bases and J by 1 base, and 4 bases separated the two germline ends. The CDR3 extends over 14 amino acids. The CDR3 DNA follows: TGCGCCAGCAGCTTGGACCGAACTAATGAAAAACTGTTTTTT. Translation: CASSLDRTNEKLFF. Full variable domain (remainder filled in from reference TRBV5-1 and TRBJ1-4): KAGVTQTPRYLIKTRGQQVTLSCSPISGHRSVSWYQQTPGQGLQFLFEYFSETQRNKGNFPGRFSGRQFSNSRSEMNVSTLELGDSALYLCASSLDRTNEKLFFGSGTQLSVL.

V is TRBV4-2 and J is TRBJ2-2, with a tentative D call TRBD1 (5 bases). The CDR3 totals 16 residues. Germline loops: CDR1 LGHNA, CDR2 YNFKEQ. The V and J ends lost 2 bases and 1 base respectively, with 11 bases between them. This chain's CDR3 is CASSQRGDKNTGELFF. In DNA, the CDR3 is TGTGCCAGCAGCCAAAGGGGCGACAAGAACACCGGGGAGCTGTTTTTT.

CDR3 loop: CASSPRTGPTNYGYTF. The CDR3 bases are TGTGCCAGCAGCCCCAGGACAGGACCGACAAACTATGGCTACACCTTC. The chain couples TRBV7-8 to TRBJ1-2; 7 bases are shared with TRBD1. V lost 5 bases, J lost 2 bases, and 11 bases stayed unmatched. CDR1 and CDR2 from the germline V gene are SGHVS and FQNEAQ. The CDR3 sequence is 16 residues long.

The CDR3 loop reads CAISESSGSNQPQHF. CDR3 DNA: TGTGCCATCAGTGAGTCGTCGGGGAGCAATCAGCCCCAGCATTTT. The chain combines TRBV10-3 with TRBJ1-5, with D hard to call. V was cut by 0 bases and J by 1 base, with 7 bases left in between. CDR3 length equals 15 residues. Germline V gives CDR1 ENHRY, CDR2 SYGVKD.

The J gene is TRBJ2-6, the V gene TRBV6-4, with 7 bases identical to TRBD2. CDR1 and CDR2 (germline): MRHNA, SNTAGT. The CDR3 length is 17 residues. V dropped 8 bases and J dropped 0; count of bases not matched to a gene: 10. This CDR3 reads CASGRASGLSGANVLTF. The DNA for the CDR3 is TGTGCCAGCGGGCGAGCTAGCGGTCTCTCTGGGGCCAACGTCCTGACTTTC.

The chain employs TRBV5-4 and TRBJ2-5, with TRBD2 matching over 8 bases. There are 15 residues in the CDR3. Germline CDR1 and CDR2: SGHNT and YYREEE (reference sequence). V trimming: 0 bases; J trimming: 2 bases; junction bases outside the gene matches: 3. This CDR3 is CASSLVGGGQETQYF. CDR3 sequence (DNA): TGTGCCAGCAGCTTGGTCGGGGGGGGACAAGAGACCCAGTACTTC. Using reference TRBV5-4 and TRBJ2-5 for the parts outside the CDR3, the full variable domain is ETGVTQSPTHLIKTRGQQVTLRCSSQSGHNTVSWYQQALGQGPQFIFQYYREEENGRGNFPPRFSGLQFPNYSSELNVNALELDDSALYLCASSLVGGGQETQYFGPGTRLLVL.

The V call is TRBV11-1, the J call TRBJ2-7; D is tentatively TRBD1 or TRBD2 (5 bases each). Germline V gives CDR1 SGHAT, CDR2 FQDESV (reference sequence). Trimming left V 3 bases short and J 2 bases short, with 14 bases between. The CDR3 totals 15 residues. CDR3 region: CASSLSPGRTYEQYF. The CDR3 DNA is TGTGCCAGCAGCTTGTCGCCGGGACGGACCTACGAGCAGTACTTC.

This chain uses TRBV4-1 with TRBJ2-7; possible D gene TRBD2, 6 bases. Germline V gene data show CDR1 as MGHRA and CDR2 as YSYEKL. The CDR3 totals 16 residues. Trimming removed 0 bases at V and 4 bases at J, with 16 bases between. The CDR3 nucleotides read TGCGCCAGCAGCCAAGAAGCCATCGGAGGGCGTTACGAGCAGTACTTC. It codes for CASSQEAIGGRYEQYF.

The CDR3 loop reads CASTHRASNYGYTF. In DNA, the CDR3 is TGTGCCAGCACCCACAGGGCCTCGAACTATGGCTACACCTTC. The chain couples TRBV11-2 to TRBJ1-2; D possibly corresponds to TRBD1 (6 bases). Germline-derived CDR1 and CDR2 are SGHAT and FQNNGV. The ends were cut back, 7 bases at V and 2 bases at J, with 14 bases in the middle. The CDR3 has 14 amino acids.

The chain couples TRBV5-8 to TRBJ2-1; TRBD2 matches at 10 bases. The CDR3 spans 16 residues. CDR1 is SGHTS and CDR2 is YDEGEE in the germline V gene. V shed 2 bases, J shed 3 bases, and the junction held 5 bases outside the gene matches. This CDR3 is CASSFLAGVGYNEQFF. The DNA of the CDR3 is TGTGCCAGCAGCTTTCTAGCGGGAGTAGGCTACAATGAGCAGTTCTTC.

This sequence joins TRBV29-1 and TRBJ2-2; TRBD2 matches 13 bases. CDR1 and CDR2 (germline): SQVTM, ANQGSEA. V lost 7 bases, J lost 3 bases, and 8 bases stayed unmatched. The CDR3 loop spans 16 amino acids. The CDR3 spells CSGTSGSPYDTGELFF. In DNA form, the CDR3 reads TGCAGCGGGACTAGCGGGAGTCCATATGACACCGGGGAGCTGTTTTTT.

The rearrangement joins TRBV4-3 to TRBJ1-4; no firm D call. The V end lost 5 bases, the J end lost 10 bases, and 20 bases lay between the germline ends. The CDR3 loop spans 15 amino acids. Per the germline V gene, CDR1 is LGHNA and CDR2 is YSLEER. The CDR3 DNA follows: TGCGCCAGCAGCTCCACTTCCTTCAGGACCCTAAAACTGTTTTTT. This sequence encodes CASSSTSFRTLKLFF.

This clone was observed a single time. This sequence joins TRBV5-4 and TRBJ2-4; D not resolved. Germline CDR1 reads SGHNT; CDR2 reads YYREEE (reference sequence). This CDR3 has 16 residues. The V end was cut by 0 bases, the J end by 7 bases, with 17 bases between. In DNA, the CDR3 is TGTGCCAGCAGCTTGGCGTCAGGCCCTTTGGGGAACATTCAGTACTTC. This sequence encodes CASSLASGPLGNIQYF. The entire variable domain, with the rest obtained from reference TRBV5-4 and TRBJ2-4, is as follows: ETGVTQSPTHLIKTRGQQVTLRCSSQSGHNTVSWYQQALGQGPQFIFQYYREEENGRGNFPPRFSGLQFPNYSSELNVNALELDDSALYLCASSLASGPLGNIQYFGAGTRLSVL.

This chain joins TRBV5-1 and TRBJ2-1; D perhaps matches TRBD2 (6 bases). The length of the CDR3 is 16 residues. Trimming pared 0 bases from V and 4 bases from J, leaving 14 bases between. Germline CDR1 is SGHRS and CDR2 is YFSETQ. CDR3 in DNA: TGCGCCAGCAGCTTGGAGGGTAGCGGAGCTTACAATGAGCAGTTCTTC. This translates into CASSLEGSGAYNEQFF.